These 20 T cell receptor beta chains were sequenced from one sample in a study of T-cell reconstitution after alpha-beta-depleted transplantation in children. Unique molecular identifiers were used to barcode this TCRbeta library. One entry per CDR3 protein, called by TCRdb with MiXCR from the PCR reads. The data contain about 500,000 distinct CDR3 sequences, around a third of them singletons. The sample consisted of PBMCs from the stem cell graft donor, taken from the stem cell graft. The receptors originated from a human donor who donated a stem cell graft to a child with aplastic anemia.

Only a few counts were recorded for this clonotype. The rearrangement uses TRBV27 and TRBJ2-1, with 11 bases identical to TRBD2. V lost 2 bases and J lost 4; bases outside the gene matches: 4. Germline V gene data show CDR1 as MNHEY and CDR2 as SMNVEV (reference sequence). The CDR3 consists of 16 residues. The CDR3 region is CASSLKLAGVYNEQFF. Written as DNA, the CDR3 is TGTGCCAGCAGTTTAAAACTAGCGGGAGTTTACAATGAGCAGTTCTTC.

The gene calls are TRBV13 and TRBJ2-1; 7 nucleotides match TRBD1. CDR1 and CDR2 from the germline V gene are PRHDT and FYEKMQ (reference sequence). This CDR3 has 15 amino acids. Unmatched junction bases numbered 4, after V lost 2 bases and J lost 3 bases. CDR3 in amino acids: CASSLMGQNYNEQFF. The CDR3 nucleotides are TGTGCCAGCAGCTTAATGGGACAGAACTACAATGAGCAGTTCTTC.

This clonotype has a handful of counts. This chain joins TRBV5-1 and TRBJ2-2, with D perhaps matching TRBD2 (6 bases). Trimming stripped 0 bases from V and 0 bases from J, with 9 bases between. This CDR3 is built from 16 residues. CDR1 and CDR2 (germline): SGHRS, YFSETQ. CDR3 in DNA: TGCGCCAGCAGCTTGGAGCCTAGCGCGAACACCGGGGAGCTGTTTTTT. It encodes CASSLEPSANTGELFF.

This chain connects TRBV9 to TRBJ1-1; D unresolved. The length of the CDR3 is 14 residues. With 4 bases removed from V and 5 bases from J, the gap between germline ends came to 15 bases. Looked up from germline, CDR1 is SGDLS and CDR2 is YYNGEE. CDR3 in amino acids: CASSPYSLETEAFF. The DNA of the CDR3 is TGTGCCAGCAGCCCCTATTCGCTGGAGACTGAAGCTTTCTTT.

This clonotype came up a few times. V is TRBV24-1 and J is TRBJ1-1; a possible D gene is TRBD1 (5 bases). Germline V gene lookup returns CDR1 KGHDR and CDR2 SFDVKD. The CDR3 covers 15 residues. Trimming stripped 7 bases from V and 5 bases from J, with 19 bases between. This CDR3 is CATRPGGDQGTEAFF. The CDR3 region has the DNA TGTGCCACCAGACCCGGGGGGGACCAAGGAACTGAAGCTTTCTTT.

Only a few counts were recorded for this clonotype. The chain joins TRBV7-2 to TRBJ1-3; D call uncertain. The CDR3 runs to 14 residues. Per the germline V gene, CDR1 is SGHTA and CDR2 is FQGNSA. V was clipped by 5 bases and J by 4 bases, with 12 bases between them. In nucleotides, the CDR3 is TGTGCCAGCAGCCACGGATTACACGGAAACACCATATATTTT. This codes for CASSHGLHGNTIYF.

V gene TRBV28 combines with J gene TRBJ2-7; 8 bases line up with TRBD2. The CDR3 extends over 17 amino acids. Trimming cost V 9 bases and J 3 bases; bases outside gene matches: 19. Germline lookup yields CDR1 MDHEN and CDR2 SYDVKM. The CDR3 region is CASGPTRGTSGNYEQYF. The CDR3 bases are TGTGCCAGTGGACCCACGCGGGGCACTAGCGGAAACTACGAGCAGTACTTC.

This clonotype was seen a handful of times. The chain joins TRBV7-9 to TRBJ1-1; D may be TRBD1 (5 bases). The CDR3 is 14 residues long. Trimming stripped 2 bases from V and 6 bases from J, with 13 bases between. Germline-derived CDR1 and CDR2 are SEHNR and FQNEAQ (reference sequence). The CDR3 bases are TGTGCCAGCAGCTTAAGTGCCGCAGGGCCTGAAGCTTTCTTT. Translated, it gives CASSLSAAGPEAFF. Combining the CDR3 with reference TRBV7-9 and TRBJ1-1 gives the whole variable domain DTGVSQNPRHKITKRGQNVTFRCDPISEHNRLYWYRQTLGQGPEFLTYFQNEAQLEKSRLLSDRFSAERPKGSFSTLEIQRTEQGDSAMYLCASSLSAAGPEAFFGQGTRLTVV.

The chain carries TRBV7-9 and TRBJ2-5; D ambiguous. The length of the CDR3 is 13 residues. The V gene's germline CDR1 is SEHNR and CDR2 FQNEAQ (reference sequence). V was cut by 1 base and J by 5 bases, with 8 bases left in between. The CDR3: CASSLVDTETQYF. In nucleotides, the CDR3 is TGTGCCAGCAGCTTAGTTGATACGGAGACCCAGTACTTC.

The rearrangement links TRBV7-9 to TRBJ2-7; D gene unclear. There are 12 residues in the CDR3. Germline V gives CDR1 SEHNR, CDR2 FQNEAQ (reference sequence). Deletions cut 5 bases from V and 6 bases from J, with 11 bases between. CDR3 nucleotides: TGTGCCAGCAGCCAAACGGCGGCCGAGCAGTACGTC. Its protein is CASSQTAAEQYV.

The chain is built from TRBV18 and TRBJ2-1; possibly TRBD1 for D (6 bases). Germline CDR1 reads KGHSH; CDR2 reads LQKENI. The CDR3 loop spans 17 amino acids. Trimming cost V 3 bases and J 1 base, with 16 bases left between them. In DNA, the CDR3 is TGTGCCAGCTCACCGAGACAGGCCGCTCAATCCTACAATGAGCAGTTCTTC. Translated: CASSPRQAAQSYNEQFF.

This chain connects TRBV6-2 or TRBV6-3 to TRBJ2-5; 7 bases are shared with TRBD1. The CDR3 has 14 amino acids. The germline V gene has CDR1 MNHEY and CDR2 SVGEGT. The junction had 2 bases not matched to a gene; V was cut back by 2 bases and J by 2 bases. The CDR3 sequence is CASSYRGQQETQYF. The DNA for the CDR3 is TGTGCCAGCAGTTACAGGGGACAGCAAGAGACCCAGTACTTC.

This clonotype was seen only a few times. The chain carries TRBV7-2 and TRBJ2-1, with TRBD2 matching 7 bases. This CDR3 region has 15 residues. CDR1 SGHTA and CDR2 FQGNSA come from the germline V gene. V lost 5 bases to trimming and J lost 5 bases; unmatched junction nucleotides: 9. The CDR3 sequence is CASSPRSGNDNEQFF. The CDR3 region has the DNA TGTGCCAGCAGCCCGAGGAGCGGGAACGACAATGAGCAGTTCTTC.

The genes are TRBV24-1 and TRBJ2-3; D is possibly TRBD1 (5 bases). CDR1 KGHDR and CDR2 SFDVKD come from the germline V gene. The V end was cut by 5 bases, the J end by 1 base, with 12 bases between. The CDR3 is 15 residues long. The DNA of the CDR3 is TGTGCCACCAGTGCCCAGGGTTCGGGCACAGATACGCAGTATTTT. Its protein is CATSAQGSGTDTQYF.

This clonotype was detected a few times. The chain uses TRBV7-2 and TRBJ1-1; 8 nucleotides agree with TRBD1. This CDR3 region has 17 residues. V was pared by 2 bases and J by 0 bases, with 8 bases of the junction left unmatched. The V gene's germline CDR1 is SGHTA and CDR2 FQGNSA. Written as DNA, the CDR3 is TGTGCCAGCAGCTTAATAGCCCTGGGACAGGTGAACACTGAAGCTTTCTTT. It is translated as CASSLIALGQVNTEAFF.

J is TRBJ2-3 and V is TRBV19; no firm D call. CDR1 and CDR2 (germline): LNHDA, SQIVND (reference sequence). V was pared by 4 bases and J by 2 bases, with 7 bases between. The length of the CDR3 is 13 residues. The CDR3 DNA is TGTGCCAGTAGTAGCTTATCCACAGATACGCAGTATTTT. It encodes CASSSLSTDTQYF.

This clonotype was seen more than once but under ten times. This chain joins TRBV6-5 and TRBJ1-2; tentative D call: TRBD1 (5 bases). The CDR3 spans 16 residues. From germline, CDR1 is MNHEY and CDR2 SVGAGI. With 0 bases removed from V and 4 bases from J, the gap between germline ends came to 15 bases. The CDR3 spells CASSYSGLVRGYGYTF. In DNA form, the CDR3 reads TGTGCCAGCAGTTACTCGGGGCTTGTCAGAGGCTATGGCTACACCTTC.

This clonotype was counted a few times. For the CDR3, the DNA is TGCAGCGTTGCGGCAGGACCGAACACTGAAGCTTTCTTT. This encodes CSVAAGPNTEAFF. This chain uses TRBV29-1 with TRBJ1-1; D is unresolved. The CDR3 is 13 residues long. CDR1 and CDR2 from the germline V gene are SQVTM and ANQGSEA. V was pared by 4 bases and J by 1 base, with 10 bases between. The whole variable domain, filled in from reference TRBV29-1 and TRBJ1-1, reads SAVISQKPSRDICQRGTSLTIQCQVDSQVTMMFWYRQQPGQSLTLIATANQGSEATYESGFVIDKFPISRPNLTFSTLTVSNMSPEDSSIYLCSVAAGPNTEAFFGQGTRLTVV.

As DNA, the CDR3 is TGTGCCAGCACCCTCGGCCGGGGGGAAAAACTGTTTTTT. It specifies CASTLGRGEKLFF. This rearrangement joins TRBV21-1 to TRBJ1-4; TRBD1 is the table's D call, not checked against the DNA. TRBV21-1 is annotated as a pseudogene. The CDR3 totals 13 residues.

The table lists this clonotype with a few counts. The chain's CDR3 is CASSLGLAGWETQYF. The CDR3 nucleotides are TGTGCCAGCAGTTTAGGCCTAGCGGGATGGGAGACCCAGTACTTC. The gene calls are TRBV12-3 or TRBV12-4 and TRBJ2-5; 9 nucleotides match TRBD2. CDR3 length: 15 amino acids. Trimming at V came to 1 base and at J to 5 bases, leaving 5 bases not matched to a gene.